The 27 T cell receptor beta chains reported below all come from one sample, sequenced in a study of blood T cell repertoires in COVID-19. The table came from immunoSEQ multiplex PCR; TCRdb's copy has only in-frame clones and leaves some out. The sample holds some 350,000 clones, 85% to 90% seen once. The sequenced material came from peripheral blood. The receptors were gathered from a man aged 18-30 years with active or convalescent COVID-19.

The rearrangement joins TRBV6-5 to TRBJ2-1, with D tentatively TRBD2 (5 bases). V lost 7 bases and J 12 bases, leaving 19 bases between the germline ends. The length of the CDR3 is 13 residues. From germline, CDR1 is MNHEY and CDR2 SVGAGI. The CDR3 coding sequence is TGTGCCAGCACCCCCGCGGGTACAATACGGCAGTTCTTC. Encoded protein: CASTPAGTIRQFF.

The V and J genes are TRBV10-3 and TRBJ2-5; tentatively, D is TRBD1 (6 bases). The last part of the DNA fits TRBJ2-7 better; the J call may be wrong. Germline CDR1 and CDR2: ENHRY and SYGVKD. CDR3 length equals 17 residues. Here the CDR3 DNA reads TGTGCCATCAGTGGACACCGAGGGCCTACAGGGCGCGACGAGCAGTACTTC. This sequence encodes CAISGHRGPTGRDEQYF.

The chain employs TRBV7-2 and TRBJ2-3; D remains unclear. From germline, CDR1 is SGHTA and CDR2 FQGNSA. This CDR3 has 13 residues. The V and J ends lost 3 bases and 2 bases respectively, with 6 bases between them. CDR3 amino acids: CASSFIITDTQYF. CDR3 nucleotide sequence: TGTGCCAGCAGCTTTATTATCACAGATACGCAGTATTTT.

This clone was observed once. CDR3 loop: CASSQRSQGDLSNQPQHF. The CDR3 DNA sequence: TGTGCCAGCAGTCAAAGAAGCCAGGGCGACCTTAGCAATCAGCCCCAGCATTTT. This chain links TRBV6-6 with TRBJ1-5, with D possibly TRBD1 on 5 matching bases. The germline CDR1 and CDR2 sequences are MNHNY and SVGAGI (reference sequence). The CDR3 spans 18 residues. V lost 5 bases, J lost 0 bases, and 20 bases lay in between.

The chain has TRBV19 and TRBJ2-7, with D perhaps matching TRBD1 (6 bases). This CDR3 has 12 residues. V lost 5 bases to trimming and J lost 3 bases, with 8 bases between them. Germline values: CDR1 LNHDA, CDR2 SQIVND (reference sequence). CDR3 DNA sequence: TGTGCCAGTAGTGTGACAGGCTACGAGCAGTACTTC. As protein: CASSVTGYEQYF.

The rearrangement uses TRBV5-1 and TRBJ1-6; TRBD1 agrees at 10 bases. After removal of 5 bases from V and 12 bases from J, the junction contained 8 bases not matched to a gene. This CDR3 has 14 amino acids. Germline CDR1 and CDR2: SGHRS and YFSETQ. In nucleotides, the CDR3 is TGCGCCAGCAGTCCCGGGACAGGGGCTTTACCCCTCCACTTT. It codes for CASSPGTGALPLHF.

The chain couples TRBV5-1 to TRBJ1-2, with 8 bases aligning to TRBD1. The CDR3 consists of 15 residues. Germline assignment: CDR1 SGHRS and CDR2 YFSETQ. Trimming took 4 bases from V and 8 from J; bases not matched to a gene: 13. The CDR3 loop reads CASSQRQGAVEGYTF. CDR3 sequence (DNA): TGCGCCAGCAGCCAGCGCCAGGGGGCGGTTGAGGGCTACACCTTC.

The chain couples TRBV4-1 to TRBJ2-7; D is uncertain. Per the germline V gene, CDR1 is MGHRA and CDR2 is YSYEKL. The CDR3 has 13 amino acids. Trimming stripped 5 bases from V and 6 bases from J, with 14 bases between. The CDR3 DNA follows: TGCGCCAGCAGCGAGTCTGCCTTATTCGAGCAGTACTTC. Translated: CASSESALFEQYF.

The CDR3 protein is CASSQAGGREQYF. The CDR3 region has the DNA TGTGCCAGCAGCCAAGCAGGGGGACGCGAGCAGTACTTC. The V call is TRBV3-1 (or the pseudogene TRBV3-2), the J call TRBJ2-7, with 7 bases that match TRBD1. J gave up 6 bases and V 1 base, and 3 bases lay outside the gene matches. Germline lookup yields CDR1 LGHDT and CDR2 YNNKEL (reference sequence). CDR3 length equals 13 residues.

The J gene is TRBJ2-1, the V gene TRBV6-4, with TRBD2 matching 7 bases. Germline lookup yields CDR1 MRHNA and CDR2 SNTAGT. With 4 bases clipped from V and 0 bases from J, the junction kept 3 bases outside the gene matches. The CDR3 has 15 amino acids. CDR3 sequence: CASSALAGSYNEQFF. CDR3 bases: TGTGCCAGCAGTGCGTTAGCGGGCTCCTACAATGAGCAGTTCTTC.

J is TRBJ1-3 and V is TRBV7-9; TRBD1 is a possible D gene (5 bases). CDR3 length equals 15 residues. Germline V lookup: CDR1 SEHNR, CDR2 FQNEAQ (reference sequence). Between the trimmed V and J ends, which lost 8 bases and 0 bases, there was a span of 14 bases. As DNA, the CDR3 is TGTGCCAGCTTGGGGCCGGCTAGCTCTGGAAACACCATATATTTT. This gives the protein CASLGPASSGNTIYF.

CDR3 DNA sequence: TGTGCCAGCAGCTTAGTGGGACAGAGAAATTCACCCCTCCACTTT. Its translation is CASSLVGQRNSPLHF. V and J are TRBV7-2 and TRBJ1-6; 7 bases are a match to TRBD1. The CDR3 length is 15 residues. The trim removed 1 base at V and 7 bases at J, leaving 4 bases unmatched. Looked up from germline, CDR1 is SGHTA and CDR2 is FQGNSA.

The V call is TRBV7-7, the J call TRBJ2-3, with a possible D match to TRBD1 (6 bases). The CDR3 is 14 amino acids. V lost 11 bases, J lost 4 bases, and 19 bases lay in between. The V gene's germline CDR1 is SSHAT and CDR2 FNYEAQ (reference sequence). The DNA of the CDR3 is TGTGCCGTAGCAAAAGGGGCAGGGGCAGATACGCAGTATTTT. Its protein product is CAVAKGAGADTQYF.

In nucleotides, the CDR3 is TGTGCCAGCAGTTCACAGGGTAATGGAAACACCATATATTTT. Protein: CASSSQGNGNTIYF. The chain employs TRBV6-5 and TRBJ1-3; D possibly corresponds to TRBD1 (6 bases). V lost 4 bases and J 3 bases, leaving 10 bases between the germline ends. Germline V gives CDR1 MNHEY, CDR2 SVGAGI. The CDR3 consists of 14 residues.

The chain joins TRBV9 to TRBJ1-4, with 9 bases fitting TRBD1. V lost 2 bases to trimming and J lost 5 bases; unmatched junction nucleotides: 7. From germline, CDR1 is SGDLS and CDR2 YYNGEE. CDR3 length: 16 residues. The CDR3 here is CASSVDLTGGNEKLFF. The CDR3 DNA is TGTGCCAGCAGCGTCGACTTGACAGGGGGGAATGAAAAACTGTTTTTT.

V gene TRBV27 combines with J gene TRBJ2-7, with D perhaps matching TRBD1 (5 bases). V gave up 3 bases and J gave up 2 bases, with 11 bases separating them. Germline CDR1 MNHEY, CDR2 SMNVEV (reference sequence). The CDR3 has 14 residues. The chain's CDR3 is CASSLGRATYEQYF. The DNA of the CDR3 is TGTGCCAGCAGTTTGGGCAGGGCTACCTACGAGCAGTACTTC.

The rearrangement links TRBV6-2 or TRBV6-3 to TRBJ2-7; D gene unclear. The length of the CDR3 is 16 residues. Germline-derived CDR1 and CDR2 are MNHEY and SVGEGT. Trimming removed 6 bases at V and 0 bases at J, with 18 bases between. Here the CDR3 DNA reads TGTGCCAGCAGCCACTATAAAGGTTGGAGCTCCTACGAGCAGTACTTC. The encoded protein is CASSHYKGWSSYEQYF.

The J gene is TRBJ1-2, the V gene TRBV7-8, with TRBD1 identical over 7 bases. Germline V gives CDR1 SGHVS, CDR2 FQNEAQ. Trimming took 5 bases from V and 5 from J; bases not matched to a gene: 8. This CDR3 comprises 14 residues. In nucleotides, the CDR3 is TGTGCCAGCAGCCCGATGACAGGGCGGTATGGCTACACCTTC. Amino acid sequence: CASSPMTGRYGYTF. The entire variable domain, with the rest obtained from reference TRBV7-8 and TRBJ1-2, is as follows: GAGVSQSPRYKVAKRGQDVALRCDPISGHVSLFWYQQALGQGPEFLTYFQNEAQLDKSGLPSDRFFAERPEGSVSTLKIQRTQQEDSAVYLCASSPMTGRYGYTFGSGTRLTVV.

Only one count was recorded for this clone. This rearrangement joins TRBV5-4 to TRBJ2-1; 10 nucleotides line up with TRBD2. This CDR3 contains 16 residues. Germline V gene sequence: CDR1 SGHNT, CDR2 YYREEE (reference sequence). Losses at the gene ends were 3 bases for V and 3 bases for J; bases not matched to a gene: 6. CDR3: CASSWRRTSGYNEQFF. CDR3 nucleotide sequence: TGTGCCAGCAGCTGGAGGAGGACTAGCGGCTACAATGAGCAGTTCTTC.

The V call is TRBV19, the J call TRBJ2-2; D gene ambiguous. This CDR3 is built from 16 residues. CDR1 is LNHDA, CDR2 SQIVND, per germline (reference sequence). The ends were cut back, 4 bases at V and 0 bases at J, with 12 bases in the middle. CDR3 residues: CASSSSGQTNTGELFF. The CDR3 DNA sequence: TGTGCCAGTAGTAGCTCTGGGCAGACGAACACCGGGGAGCTGTTTTTT.

The V call is TRBV9, the J call TRBJ2-7; a possible D gene is TRBD1 (5 bases). The V end lost 4 bases, the J end lost 7 bases, and 21 bases lay between the germline ends. CDR1 is SGDLS, CDR2 YYNGEE, per germline. This CDR3 is built from 15 residues. For the CDR3, the DNA is TGTGCCAGCAGCCCCTCGGGTTCAGGGTTGAGGGAGCAGTACTTC. This encodes CASSPSGSGLREQYF.

The chain links TRBV10-3 to TRBJ1-5; 7 nucleotides line up with TRBD1. The CDR3 is 13 amino acids. Germline V gives CDR1 ENHRY, CDR2 SYGVKD. After removal of 7 bases from V and 4 bases from J, the junction contained 4 bases not matched to a gene. The CDR3 region is CAIKGTVNQPQHF. CDR3 in DNA: TGTGCCATCAAGGGGACAGTAAATCAGCCCCAGCATTTT.

This chain joins TRBV5-6 and TRBJ2-1; 10 nucleotides align to TRBD2. Germline CDR1 is SGHDT and CDR2 is YYEEEE. With V trimmed by 0 bases and J by 8 bases, 2 bases remained unmatched. The CDR3 length is 14 residues. CDR3 DNA: TGTGCCAGCAGCTTGGTTCTAGCGGGGGATGAGCAGTTCTTC. Translation: CASSLVLAGDEQFF. The variable domain in full, with the rest retrieved from reference TRBV5-6 and TRBJ2-1, is DAGVTQSPTHLIKTRGQQVTLRCSPKSGHDTVSWYQQALGQGPQFIFQYYEEEERQRGNFPDRFSGHQFPNYSSELNVNALLLGDSALYLCASSLVLAGDEQFFGPGTRLTVL.

This chain links TRBV4-3 with TRBJ1-5; 8 positions agree with TRBD1. J was trimmed by 4 bases and V by 2 bases; bases with no gene match: 4. This CDR3 comprises 15 residues. Germline CDR1 and CDR2: LGHNA and YSLEER. The CDR3 protein is CASSQLQGVNQPQHF. In nucleotides, the CDR3 is TGCGCCAGCAGCCAATTACAGGGGGTTAATCAGCCCCAGCATTTT.

The rearrangement joins TRBV7-2 to TRBJ2-7, with 7 bases lining up with TRBD2. The J segment lost 1 base and the V segment lost 10 bases, leaving 4 bases of the junction unmatched. CDR1 and CDR2 from the germline V gene are SGHTA and FQGNSA. This CDR3 has 12 amino acids. The DNA of the CDR3 is TGTGCCACCGGAGCGGGATCCTACGAGCAGTACTTC. Its translation is CATGAGSYEQYF.

The chain couples TRBV4-3 to TRBJ2-1; 8 bases match TRBD1. This CDR3 spans 15 amino acids. Germline assignment: CDR1 LGHNA and CDR2 YSLEER. V lost 0 bases and J lost 10; bases outside the gene matches: 8. CDR3 region: CASSQETGTGGEQFF. The DNA of the CDR3 is TGCGCCAGCAGCCAAGAAACCGGGACAGGTGGGGAGCAGTTCTTC.

The chain links TRBV11-2 to TRBJ2-1, with D possibly being TRBD1 (6 bases). The CDR3 is 15 residues long. Trimming removed 5 bases from V and 6 bases from J, with 17 bases in between. The germline V gene has CDR1 SGHAT and CDR2 FQNNGV. DNA for the CDR3: TGTGCCAGCAGCCCCCTAACAGGCAGGGGCAATGAGCAGTTCTTC. This gives the protein CASSPLTGRGNEQFF.